These T cell receptor beta chains were read from a single sample in a study of T cell responses to AZD1222 COVID-19 vaccine. The assay was immunoSEQ multiplex PCR, and TCRdb's table has in-frame clones only and misses some. The data show some 140,000 clones, roughly 90% seen once. This specimen was peripheral blood, taken on day 0 of AZD1222 vaccination. All receptors derive from an adult in good health. Both conserved end residues are part of each CDR3. A D gene is named only where the DNA matches it firmly. Clone size is not always given. Where it is, it says once, few, many or a class for expanded clones.

>TRBV2|-|TRBJ1-6|-
TGTGCCAGCAGTGCGACAGGTCGCAATTCACCCCTCCACTTT
CASSATGRNSPLHF
>TRBV3-1/TRBV3-2|-|TRBJ1-1|TRBD1
TGTGCCAGCAGCCAGACAGGGGGCCCCCATGAAGCTTTCTTT
CASSQTGGPHEAFF
>TRBV5-1|once|TRBJ2-6|-
TGCGCCAGCAGCTTTCTCGGTGTCCTGACTTTC
CASSFLGVLTF
>TRBV28|-|TRBJ2-7|TRBD1
TGTGCCAGCAGTTTGGGACAGTCCTACGAGCAGTACTTC
CASSLGQSYEQYF
>TRBV5-8|once|TRBJ2-7|-
TGTGCCAGCAGCCCGGAGGGCAGGGGACGTAACGAGCAGTACTTC
CASSPEGRGRNEQYF
>TRBV28|-|TRBJ1-2|-
TGTGCCAGCAGTTCGAACCGTCGACGGGAAGCTAACTATGGCTACACCTTC
CASSSNRRREANYGYTF
>TRBV7-9|-|TRBJ2-2|-
TGTGCCAGCAGCTTAGGGGAATGGACCGGGGAGCTGTTTTTT
CASSLGEWTGELFF
>TRBV7-9|-|TRBJ2-1|-
TGTGCCAGCAGCTTAGAGGGCAGGGCCTATGAGCAGTTCTTC
CASSLEGRAYEQFF
>TRBV6-5|-|TRBJ1-2|TRBD1
TGTGCCAGCAACCCGGGACAGGGTCACTATGGCTACACCTTC
CASNPGQGHYGYTF
>TRBV2|-|TRBJ2-3|TRBD2
TGTGCCAGCAGTGAAGCTAGCGGGTCTTTTCCGTATTTT
CASSEASGSFPYF
>TRBV24-1|few|TRBJ1-2|-
TGTGCCACCAGTGATATAGATTACTATGGCTACACCTTC
CATSDIDYYGYTF
>TRBV4-2|-|TRBJ1-1|-
TGTGCCAGCAGCCAAGGGGGGTGGGGAGATACGACTGAAGCTTTCTTT
CASSQGGWGDTTEAFF
>TRBV4-3|-|TRBJ1-2|TRBD1
TGCGCCAGCAGCCAAGATCCGGGACAGGGGTCTCGCTATGGCTACACCTTC
CASSQDPGQGSRYGYTF
>TRBV27|-|TRBJ2-7|-
TGTGCCAGCAGTCTCCTTGACTCCTACGAGCAGTACTTC
CASSLLDSYEQYF
>TRBV9|-|TRBJ2-1|-
TGTGCCAGCAGCTCCACATTAGGGGGTGAGCAGTTCTTC
CASSSTLGGEQFF
>TRBV25-1|-|TRBJ1-1|-
TGTGCCAGCAGCCTGACAGAGAACACTGAAGCTTTCTTT
CASSLTENTEAFF
>TRBV18|-|TRBJ1-3|-
TGTGCCAGCTCACCTCGACACCTCCCCGAAGACACCATATATTTT
CASSPRHLPEDTIYF
>TRBV7-9|-|TRBJ2-1|TRBD2
TGTGCCAGCAGCTTGCCGGGACTAGCGAGAAATGAGCAGTTCTTC
CASSLPGLARNEQFF
>TRBV3-1/TRBV3-2|-|TRBJ2-5|-
TGTGCCAGCAGCGGGACACCGTACCAAGAGACCCAGTACTTC
CASSGTPYQETQYF
>TRBV6-2/TRBV6-3|-|TRBJ2-7|TRBD2
TGTGCCAGCAGCGGGGGGGCCCCCTACGAGCAGTACTTC
CASSGGAPYEQYF
>TRBV11-1|-|TRBJ2-1|-
TGTGCCAGCAGCTCCCGGAGGGACCGGGTCTACAATGAGCAGTTCTTC
CASSSRRDRVYNEQFF
>TRBV11-3|few|TRBJ1-1|TRBD1
TGTGCCAGCAGCCCAGGAGGGGCAGGGGGAAACACTGAAGCTTTCTTT
CASSPGGAGGNTEAFF
>TRBV15|-|TRBJ2-1|TRBD2
TGTGCCACCAGCAGAGAGAACCTCGGGGGGGCGTCGCGAAGGAATGAGCAGTTCTTC
CATSRENLGGASRRNEQFF
>TRBV9|once|TRBJ1-2|TRBD1
TGTGCCAGCAGCGTCGACAGGGGGTCGTTCTATGGCTACACCTTC
CASSVDRGSFYGYTF
>TRBV7-2|-|TRBJ2-3|-
TGTGCCAGCAGCTTAAGAACCACGACAGGACGGTTCGAGGCGGATACGCAGTATTTT
CASSLRTTTGRFEADTQYF
>TRBV29-1|-|TRBJ2-5|TRBD1
TGCAGCGTTGGACACAGGGGGTACCAAGAGACCCAGTACTTC
CSVGHRGYQETQYF
>TRBV24-1|once|TRBJ2-3|TRBD2
TGTGCCACCAGTGGAGGTAGCGGGACTATTGGGGATACGCAGTATTTT
CATSGGSGTIGDTQYF
>TRBV10-1|few|TRBJ2-3|TRBD1
TGCGCCAGCAGTCCACAGGGGCCTCGCACAGATACGCAGTATTTT
CASSPQGPRTDTQYF
>TRBV11-2|-|TRBJ1-1|-
TGTGCCAGCAGCCAACACGCCGGGACCTCTAACACTGAAGCTTTCTTT
CASSQHAGTSNTEAFF
>TRBV11-2|-|TRBJ2-5|-
TGTGCCAGCAGCCGGACCCCCCAAGAGACCCAGTACTTC
CASSRTPQETQYF
>TRBV29-1|-|TRBJ2-3|-
TGCAGCGGCTACCGGGCTCGCACAGATACGCAGTATTTT
CSGYRARTDTQYF
>TRBV12-3/TRBV12-4|-|TRBJ1-2|TRBD1
TGTGCCAGCAGAGGACAGGGGGACTATGGCTACACCTTC
CASRGQGDYGYTF
>TRBV11-2|once|TRBJ2-4|-
TGTGCCAGCAGCTTAGAACCAATTCTAGCCAAAAACATTCAGTACTTC
CASSLEPILAKNIQYF
>TRBV10-3|-|TRBJ1-1|-
TGTGCCATCAGCCTAGACAGATATGAAGCTTTCTTT
CAISLDRYEAFF
>TRBV19|-|TRBJ2-3|-
TGTGCCAGTAGTACCTACCGGGCTGCGTCAGATACGCAGTATTTT
CASSTYRAASDTQYF
>TRBV7-9|-|TRBJ2-1|-
TGTGCCAGCAGCCCACCCCTCGGCTGGGATGAGCAGTTCTTC
CASSPPLGWDEQFF
>TRBV20-1|once|TRBJ1-2|-
TGCAGTGCTAGTCCCGGGACTCACGAACGAGGTGGCTACACCTTC
CSASPGTHERGGYTF
>TRBV7-9|-|TRBJ1-5|-
TGTGCCAGCAGCTTAACCGGGGATCAGCCCCAGCATTTT
CASSLTGDQPQHF
>TRBV27|-|TRBJ2-3|-
TGTGCCAGCAGTACCTCGACTAGTTCCAGCACAGATACGCAGTATTTT
CASSTSTSSSTDTQYF
>TRBV12-3/TRBV12-4|few|TRBJ1-5|-
TGTGCCAGCAGACCAGGGGCAAATCAGCCCCAGCATTTT
CASRPGANQPQHF
>TRBV6-2/TRBV6-3|-|TRBJ2-1|-
TGTGCCAGCAGTTACTGGCGCGGTATCTCCTACAATGAGCAGTTCTTC
CASSYWRGISYNEQFF
>TRBV27|-|TRBJ1-2|-
TGTGCCAGCAGTTCCAGGGAACATAGGTGGGGCTACACCTTC
CASSSREHRWGYTF
>TRBV7-9|-|TRBJ1-1|-
TGTGCCAGCAGCTTAGGGAGCACTGAAGCTTTCTTT
CASSLGSTEAFF
>TRBV6-5|once|TRBJ1-1|TRBD1
TGTGCCAACCAACAGGGGACCCTGGGCACTGAAGCTTTCTTT
CANQQGTLGTEAFF
>TRBV19|-|TRBJ2-5|-
TGTGCCAGTAGTATCGCCCCGAGGCAAGAGACCCAGTACTTC
CASSIAPRQETQYF
>TRBV2|-|TRBJ2-1|TRBD2
TGTGCCAGCAGTTACTCGGGACTAGCGGGGGTCTACAATGAGCAGTTCTTC
CASSYSGLAGVYNEQFF
>TRBV19|-|TRBJ1-4|-
TGTGCCAGTAGAGACAGAGAAAAACTGTTTTTT
CASRDREKLFF
>TRBV10-3|-|TRBJ1-1|TRBD1
TGTGCCATCATGGGACAGGGGACTGAAGCTTTCTTT
CAIMGQGTEAFF
>TRBV30|once|TRBJ1-3|TRBD1
TGTGCCTGGTACAGGGGATCAGGAAACACCATATATTTT
CAWYRGSGNTIYF
>TRBV9|-|TRBJ1-5|-
TGTGCCAGCAGCGTAGTAGCGTCAAATCAGCCCCAGCATTTT
CASSVVASNQPQHF
>TRBV3-1/TRBV3-2|-|TRBJ1-2|-
TGTGCCAGCAGCCAAGAACCCAACTATGGCTACACCTTC
CASSQEPNYGYTF
>TRBV6-2/TRBV6-3|-|TRBJ1-5|-
TGTGCCAGCAGTTACGTAGGGGCAGGGTTTCAGCCCCAGCATTTT
CASSYVGAGFQPQHF
>TRBV2|-|TRBJ2-2|-
TGTGCCAGCAGTTCCTACGCTGGGGAGCTGTTTTTT
CASSSYAGELFF